This TCR beta chain derives from a study of blood T cell repertoires in COVID-19. The ends were cut back, 6 bases at V and 3 bases at J, with 9 bases in the middle. Germline V gene data show CDR1 as MNHEY and CDR2 as SVGAGI. The CDR3 covers 12 residues. Sequenced by immunoSEQ multiplex PCR; TCRdb stores in-frame clones only, minus some. The table lists roughly 250,000 clones, around 83% of them singletons. This clonotype was sampled from a woman aged 40 to 50 who had recovered from COVID-19. The chain joins TRBV6-5 to TRBJ2-7; D unclear. The sequenced sample was peripheral blood. CDR3: CASSHGGYEQYF. The CDR3 DNA reads TGTGCCAGCAGCCACGGTGGCTACGAGCAGTACTTC.